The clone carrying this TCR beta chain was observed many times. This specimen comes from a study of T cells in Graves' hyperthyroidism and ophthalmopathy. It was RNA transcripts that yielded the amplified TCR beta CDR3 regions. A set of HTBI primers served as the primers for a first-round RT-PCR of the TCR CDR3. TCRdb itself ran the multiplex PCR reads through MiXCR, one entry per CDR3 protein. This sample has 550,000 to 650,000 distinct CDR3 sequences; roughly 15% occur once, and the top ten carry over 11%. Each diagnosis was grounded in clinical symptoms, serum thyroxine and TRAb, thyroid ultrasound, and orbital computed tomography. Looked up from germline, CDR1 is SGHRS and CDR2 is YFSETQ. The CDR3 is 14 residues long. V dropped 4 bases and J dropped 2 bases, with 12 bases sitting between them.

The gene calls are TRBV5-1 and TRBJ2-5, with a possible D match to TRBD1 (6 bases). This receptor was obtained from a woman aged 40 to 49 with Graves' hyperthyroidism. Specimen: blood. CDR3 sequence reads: CASSGGRGQETQYF. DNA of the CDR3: TGCGCCAGCAGCGGCGGCAGGGGTCAAGAGACCCAGTACTTC.